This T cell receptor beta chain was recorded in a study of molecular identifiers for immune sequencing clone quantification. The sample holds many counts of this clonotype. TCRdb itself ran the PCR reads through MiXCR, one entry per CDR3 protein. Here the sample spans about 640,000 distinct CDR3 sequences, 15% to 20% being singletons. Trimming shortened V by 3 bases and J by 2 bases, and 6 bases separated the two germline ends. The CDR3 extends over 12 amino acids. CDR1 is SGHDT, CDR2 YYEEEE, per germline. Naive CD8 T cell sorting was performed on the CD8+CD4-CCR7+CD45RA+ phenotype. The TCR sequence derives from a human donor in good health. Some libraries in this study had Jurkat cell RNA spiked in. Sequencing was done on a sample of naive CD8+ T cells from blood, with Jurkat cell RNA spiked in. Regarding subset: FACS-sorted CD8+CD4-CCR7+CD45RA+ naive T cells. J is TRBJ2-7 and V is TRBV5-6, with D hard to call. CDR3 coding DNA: TGTGCCAGCAGCTCGGCTACCTACGAGCAGTACTTC. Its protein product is CASSSATYEQYF.